What follows are 30 T cell receptor beta chains derived from one specimen sequenced in a study of blood T cells in healthy people across ages. The authors ran a second PCR of about 7 to 11 cycles using a sample-barcoded 5' primer and a J-beta primer mix. TCRdb re-called the 5' RACE reads through MiXCR, storing one row per CDR3 protein. This sample yields almost 1 million distinct CDR3 sequences, of which around 54% are seen a single time; about 20% belongs to the top ten. Sequencing input: blood. The receptors originated from a woman aged 55-69 years in good health.

The chain employs TRBV20-1 and TRBJ2-7; the D call may be TRBD1 or TRBD2 (5 bases each). This CDR3 has 15 amino acids. Trimming took 2 bases from V and 2 from J, leaving 16 bases between them. Germline V CDR1 and CDR2: DFQATT, SNEGSKA (reference sequence). CDR3 sequence reads: CSARNGAHPTYEQYF. For the CDR3, the DNA is TGCAGTGCTAGAAACGGGGCTCACCCAACCTACGAGCAGTACTTC.

The V and J genes are TRBV7-9 and TRBJ2-1, with TRBD1 matching over 7 bases. V was clipped by 5 bases and J by 2 bases; unmatched bases: 6. The CDR3 is made up of 15 amino acids. Germline V CDR1 and CDR2: SEHNR, FQNEAQ (reference sequence). The chain's CDR3 is CASSAMTGPYNEQFF. CDR3 DNA sequence: TGTGCCAGCAGCGCGATGACAGGGCCCTACAATGAGCAGTTCTTC.

The rearrangement links TRBV10-3 to TRBJ2-4, with unresolved D. The end of the DNA is better explained by TRBJ2-7, so the J call may be wrong. CDR1 ENHRY and CDR2 SYGVKD come from the germline V gene. This CDR3 region has 12 residues. The chain's CDR3 is CAIKDGRDEQYF. The CDR3 DNA sequence: TGTGCCATTAAGGACGGCCGGGACGAGCAGTACTTC.

The chain joins TRBV7-2 to TRBJ2-4; D is ambiguous. TRBJ2-5 explains the end of the DNA better; the J call may be wrong. The CDR3 length is 15 residues. Germline assignment: CDR1 SGHTA and CDR2 FQGNSA. Here the CDR3 DNA reads TGTGCCAGCGCCGCAGCTGCTTACTATGTCGAGACCCAGTACTTC. Translated: CASAAAAYYVETQYF.

This clonotype was seen a few times. This chain joins TRBV28 and TRBJ2-7; no reliable D call. The length of the CDR3 is 15 residues. Looked up from germline, CDR1 is MDHEN and CDR2 is SYDVKM. The V gene lost 5 bases and the J gene lost 3 bases, with 17 bases spanning the gap. The CDR3 DNA follows: TGTGCCAGCAGTCCCCCCGGTAGCAGTTACTACGAGCAGTACTTC. It codes for CASSPPGSSYYEQYF.

This clonotype was counted a few times. The chain recombines TRBV12-3 or TRBV12-4 with TRBJ2-7; D assignment may be TRBD1 or TRBD2 (5 bases each). The CDR3 covers 13 residues. V lost 6 bases and J 0 bases, leaving 9 bases between the germline ends. The CDR3 reads CASRPGSSYEQYF. The CDR3, as DNA: TGTGCCAGCAGGCCAGGGAGCTCCTACGAGCAGTACTTC.

About this clonotype itself: At one of its ends the junction is not consistent with the germline gene, which may arise from a read error. This CDR3 is CACSVGGQETQYF. The CDR3 bases are TGTGCCTGCAGTGTAGGCGGCCAAGAGACCCAGTACTTC. This chain links TRBV12-3 or TRBV12-4 with TRBJ2-7, with D unclear. The DNA matches TRBJ2-5 better at its end, which makes the J call doubtful. CDR3 length: 13 amino acids.

The V gene is TRBV7-6, the J gene TRBJ2-3, with 11 bases lining up with TRBD2. V shed 0 bases, J shed 5 bases, and the junction held 7 bases outside the gene matches. The CDR3 extends over 17 amino acids. CDR1 is SGHVS and CDR2 is FNYEAQ in the germline V gene. Written as DNA, the CDR3 is TGTGCCAGCAGCTTAGCGCCGACTAGCGGGAAACGAGATACGCAGTATTTT. It yields the protein CASSLAPTSGKRDTQYF.

The rearrangement joins TRBV5-1 to TRBJ2-2, with D perhaps TRBD1 or TRBD2 (5 bases each). The germline V and J ends were trimmed by 4 bases and 2 bases, with 15 bases remaining between them. This CDR3 has 16 amino acids. In germline, CDR1 is SGHRS, CDR2 YFSETQ. As DNA, the CDR3 is TGCGCCAGCAGCCTAATCGGGACCCTCAACACCGGGGAGCTGTTTTTT. This codes for CASSLIGTLNTGELFF.

The chain recombines TRBV5-1 with TRBJ2-2; TRBD1 is a possible D gene (5 bases). The germline V gene has CDR1 SGHRS and CDR2 YFSETQ. Trimming took off 0 bases at V and 1 base at J, with 7 bases between the two ends. The CDR3 totals 15 residues. CDR3 region: CASSLATGNTGELFF. Written as DNA, the CDR3 is TGCGCCAGCAGCTTGGCTACAGGGAACACCGGGGAGCTGTTTTTT.

The CDR3 is CASSLWTGRETQYF. The CDR3 region has the DNA TGTGCCAGCAGCTTATGGACAGGGAGGGAGACCCAGTACTTC. This rearrangement joins TRBV7-3 to TRBJ2-5, with TRBD1 matching 8 bases. V gave up 2 bases and J gave up 5 bases; unmatched junction bases: 4. This CDR3 region has 14 residues. Germline assignment: CDR1 SGHTA and CDR2 FQGTGA.

This clonotype was picked up a small number of times. The chain employs TRBV2 and TRBJ2-1; D may be TRBD2 (6 bases). CDR1 is SNHLY, CDR2 FYNNEI, per germline. V was clipped by 6 bases and J by 4 bases, with 16 bases between them. CDR3 length equals 15 residues. CDR3 in DNA: TGTGCCAGCAGGAGATTCCGGGACTTTTACAATGAGCAGTTCTTC. This encodes CASRRFRDFYNEQFF.

This sequence joins TRBV20-1 and TRBJ2-1, with 10 bases that match TRBD2. CDR3 size: 15 residues. Germline CDR1 and CDR2: DFQATT and SNEGSKA (reference sequence). V was pared by 0 bases and J by 9 bases, with 8 bases of the junction left unmatched. The CDR3 sequence is CSARDPSGRWFEQFF. Written as DNA, the CDR3 is TGCAGTGCTAGAGATCCTAGCGGGAGATGGTTTGAGCAGTTCTTC.

The chain is built from TRBV5-1 and TRBJ1-2, with unresolved D. Germline V gene sequence: CDR1 SGHRS, CDR2 YFSETQ. This CDR3 region has 15 residues. V was shortened by 0 bases and J by 0 bases, with 9 bases between the two germline ends. CDR3 bases: TGCGCCAGCAGCTTGGGGCAGTCCACTAACTATGGCTACACCTTC. Amino acid sequence: CASSLGQSTNYGYTF.

This sequence joins TRBV7-2 and TRBJ2-3; 11 nucleotides agree with TRBD1. This CDR3 has 17 amino acids. Germline CDR1 SGHTA, CDR2 FQGNSA. Trimming cost V 0 bases and J 2 bases; bases outside gene matches: 4. CDR3 nucleotide sequence: TGTGCCAGCAGCTTAGCCGGGACAGGGGGTCTCACAGATACGCAGTATTTT. This gives the protein CASSLAGTGGLTDTQYF.

This clonotype was seen at least ten times. This chain uses TRBV20-1 with TRBJ2-1, with 10 nucleotides matching TRBD2. Germline lookup yields CDR1 DFQATT and CDR2 SNEGSKA (reference sequence). The CDR3 has 16 amino acids. V shed 1 base and J 7 bases; nucleotides not matched to a gene: 10. CDR3 DNA: TGCAGTGCTAGAGGGGCTAGCGGGAGAGGGGGGAATGAGCAGTTCTTC. This gives the protein CSARGASGRGGNEQFF.

This clonotype was observed a few times. The rearrangement joins TRBV27 to TRBJ1-6, with TRBD1 matching 9 bases. CDR1 is MNHEY, CDR2 SMNVEV, per germline (reference sequence). The CDR3 length is 20 residues. Losses at the gene ends were 4 bases for V and 8 bases for J; bases not matched to a gene: 21. CDR3 in DNA: TGTGCCAGCAGTTCCACCCTGTCCCGGGACAGGGTGAAGGGCTATTCACCCCTCCACTTT. Its protein is CASSSTLSRDRVKGYSPLHF.

V is TRBV29-1 and J is TRBJ2-3; 10 bases fit TRBD2. The germline V gene has CDR1 SQVTM and CDR2 ANQGSEA. The CDR3 has 15 residues. The J segment lost 5 bases and the V segment lost 6 bases, leaving 11 bases of the junction unmatched. The CDR3 bases are TGCAGCGTATTAATAGCGGGAGGATTGGGAGATACGCAGTATTTT. Translation: CSVLIAGGLGDTQYF.

J is TRBJ2-1 and V is TRBV29-1; 7 bases agree with TRBD1. This CDR3 region has 14 residues. From germline, CDR1 is SQVTM and CDR2 ANQGSEA. The ends lost 4 bases at V and 6 bases at J; junction bases unmatched: 9. The CDR3 here is CSVGVPGQFNEQFF. As DNA, the CDR3 is TGCAGCGTTGGGGTCCCGGGACAGTTCAATGAGCAGTTCTTC.

This chain links TRBV27 with TRBJ2-3, with D maybe TRBD2 (6 bases). Per the germline V gene, CDR1 is MNHEY and CDR2 is SMNVEV (reference sequence). Deletions cut 3 bases from V and 0 bases from J, with 19 bases between. CDR3 size: 18 residues. The CDR3 region has the DNA TGTGCCAGCAGTTTCAGTGGGAGGATCCAACTAAGCACAGATACGCAGTATTTT. Protein sequence: CASSFSGRIQLSTDTQYF.

The rearrangement links TRBV6-6 to TRBJ2-7, with TRBD1 matching 7 bases. V trimming: 2 bases; J trimming: 3 bases; junction bases outside the gene matches: 7. Germline V lookup: CDR1 MNHNY, CDR2 SVGAGI (reference sequence). This CDR3 is built from 15 residues. The DNA of the CDR3 is TGTGCCAGCAGTTACCGAACCGGACAGGACTACGAGCAGTACTTC. Amino acid sequence: CASSYRTGQDYEQYF.

This clonotype has only one observation. The V and J genes are TRBV12-3 or TRBV12-4 and TRBJ2-3; 7 positions match TRBD2. The ends lost 8 bases at V and 1 base at J; junction bases unmatched: 12. This CDR3 comprises 16 residues. CDR3 nucleotides: TGTGCCAGCCTGAGGAAACTAGCGCTTCGCACAGATACGCAGTATTTT. Translating it yields CASLRKLALRTDTQYF.

The V gene is TRBV5-6, the J gene TRBJ2-7; tentatively, D is TRBD2 (6 bases). CDR1 is SGHDT, CDR2 YYEEEE, per germline. The CDR3 contains 14 residues. The V end was cut by 5 bases, the J end by 3 bases, with 15 bases between. CDR3: CASRYGRTNYEQYF. In nucleotides, the CDR3 is TGTGCCAGCAGGTATGGGAGGACGAACTACGAGCAGTACTTC.

The CDR3 DNA reads as TGTGCCAGCAGTCCGAGGACTAGCGGGATGGGGTACAATGAGCAGTTCTTC. Translated, it gives CASSPRTSGMGYNEQFF. This chain uses TRBV28 with TRBJ2-1, with 12 bases aligning to TRBD2. The ends lost 5 bases at V and 4 bases at J; junction bases unmatched: 9. Germline V lookup: CDR1 MDHEN, CDR2 SYDVKM. The CDR3 has 17 amino acids.

This clonotype showed up just a few times. The V and J genes are TRBV11-2 and TRBJ1-2; possibly TRBD1 for D (5 bases). The CDR3 covers 16 residues. Germline V gene lookup returns CDR1 SGHAT and CDR2 FQNNGV. V was clipped by 5 bases and J by 7 bases, with 23 bases between them. CDR3 amino acids: CASSGAEGARRVGYTF. CDR3 coding DNA: TGTGCCAGCAGCGGGGCCGAGGGCGCCCGGCGTGTTGGCTACACCTTC.

The chain links TRBV20-1 to TRBJ2-5, with 7 bases lining up with TRBD2. The V and J ends lost 8 bases and 2 bases, in that order; junction bases with no gene match: 20. CDR1 and CDR2 (germline): DFQATT, SNEGSKA (reference sequence). The CDR3 is made up of 17 amino acids. The CDR3 sequence: CSTTPLTLREPQETQYF. The DNA of the CDR3 is TGCAGTACAACTCCTTTAACGTTGCGGGAGCCGCAAGAGACCCAGTACTTC.

The chain carries TRBV7-3 and TRBJ1-2, with TRBD1 matching over 8 bases. The CDR3 has 13 residues. Germline CDR1 SGHTA, CDR2 FQGTGA. Trimming cost V 5 bases and J 8 bases; bases outside gene matches: 7. The CDR3 sequence is CASSPDRGWGYTF. CDR3 sequence (DNA): TGTGCCAGCAGCCCCGACAGGGGCTGGGGCTACACCTTC.

The J gene is TRBJ2-3, the V gene TRBV7-9; D is tentatively TRBD1 or TRBD2 (5 bases each). The CDR3 contains 14 residues. Trimming left V 3 bases short and J 5 bases short, with 12 bases between. Per the germline V gene, CDR1 is SEHNR and CDR2 is FQNEAQ (reference sequence). In DNA, the CDR3 is TGTGCCAGCAGCTTCCGGGACGAAGGAGATACGCAGTATTTT. Its protein is CASSFRDEGDTQYF.

This sequence joins TRBV11-2 and TRBJ2-5, with D tentatively TRBD2 (7 bases). The J call may be wrong; the DNA end is better matched by TRBJ2-7. The CDR3 is 18 amino acids. CDR1 and CDR2 from the germline V gene are SGHAT and FQNNGV. The CDR3 DNA reads as TGTGCCAGCAGCTTCATAACGGGGGGCGGAATGCTTCGGGACGAGCAGTACTTC. This translates into CASSFITGGGMLRDEQYF.

V usage is TRBV6-6 and J usage is TRBJ2-7, with 8 bases fitting TRBD1. The trim removed 8 bases at V and 4 bases at J, leaving 10 bases unmatched. CDR1 is MNHNY, CDR2 SVGAGI, per germline (reference sequence). The CDR3 contains 14 residues. The CDR3 nucleotides read TGTGCCAGCCGCGATGGGACAGGAGTTTACGAGCAGTACTTC. Residues: CASRDGTGVYEQYF.